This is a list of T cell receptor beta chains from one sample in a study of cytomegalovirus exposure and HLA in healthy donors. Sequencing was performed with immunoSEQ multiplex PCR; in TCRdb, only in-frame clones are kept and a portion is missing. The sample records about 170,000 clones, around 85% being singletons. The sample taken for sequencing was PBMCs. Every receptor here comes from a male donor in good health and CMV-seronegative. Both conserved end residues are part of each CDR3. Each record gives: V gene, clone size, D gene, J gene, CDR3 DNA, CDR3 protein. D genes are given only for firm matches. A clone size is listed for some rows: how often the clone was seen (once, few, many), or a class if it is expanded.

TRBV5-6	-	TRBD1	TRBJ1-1	TGTGCCAGCAGCTTGGACAGGGGAACTGAAGCTTTCTTT	CASSLDRGTEAFF
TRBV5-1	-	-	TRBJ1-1	TGCGCCAGCAGTTCCACACAGGGCGAGAACACTGAAGCTTTCTTT	CASSSTQGENTEAFF
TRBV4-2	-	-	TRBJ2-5	TGTGCCAGCAGACCGGACAGCCAAGAGACCCAGTACTTC	CASRPDSQETQYF
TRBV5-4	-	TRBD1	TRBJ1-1	TGTGCCAGCAGCTCCGGGACAGGGCCCAACACTGAAGCTTTCTTT	CASSSGTGPNTEAFF
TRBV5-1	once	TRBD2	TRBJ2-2	TGCGCCAGCAGCAAAGGACTTGGCGGGGGGACCACCGGGGAGCTGTTTTTT	CASSKGLGGGTTGELFF
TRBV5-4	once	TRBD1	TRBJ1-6	TGTGCCACCACATTAAACCCCGGACAGGTGACTTCACCCCTCCACTTT	CATTLNPGQVTSPLHF
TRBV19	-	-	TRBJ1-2	TGTGCCAGTAGTTTTGGGCCCGGTGGCTACACCTTC	CASSFGPGGYTF
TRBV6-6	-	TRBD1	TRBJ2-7	TGTGCCAGCAGTTCAATCCAGGGGGCAACCTACGAGCAGTACTTC	CASSSIQGATYEQYF
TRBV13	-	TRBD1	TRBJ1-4	TGTGCCAGCAGCTCGGTGACAGGGGCGGGTGGAAAACTGTTTTTT	CASSSVTGAGGKLFF
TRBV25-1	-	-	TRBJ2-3	TGTGCCAGCAGTGAATATGAGGTAGCGGCAGATACGCAGTATTTT	CASSEYEVAADTQYF
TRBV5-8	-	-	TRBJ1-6	TGTGCCAGCAGCTGGGGGGGAACCTCCAATTCACCCCTCCACTTT	CASSWGGTSNSPLHF
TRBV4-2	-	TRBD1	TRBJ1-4	TGTGCCAGCAGCTCGACAGGGGGCCTATCTAATGAAAAACTGTTTTTT	CASSSTGGLSNEKLFF
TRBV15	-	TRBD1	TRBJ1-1	TGTGCCACCAGCAGGGGTACAGGGGGGAGGTTGAGTGGACCGAGGGAAGCTTTCTTT	CATSRGTGGRLSGPREAFF
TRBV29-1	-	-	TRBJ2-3	TGCAGCGTTCTGGCCCAAGGCACAGATACGCAGTATTTT	CSVLAQGTDTQYF
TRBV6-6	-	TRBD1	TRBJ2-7	TGTGCCAGCACTAGATCAGGGGGATTTACCTACGAGCAGTACTTC	CASTRSGGFTYEQYF
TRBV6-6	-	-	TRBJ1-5	TGTGCCAGCAGTTACCCGCAGGGAAATCAGCCCCAGCATTTT	CASSYPQGNQPQHF
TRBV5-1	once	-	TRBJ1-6	TGCGCCAGCAGCTTCAATACAGGTTTTAATTCACCCCTCCACTTT	CASSFNTGFNSPLHF
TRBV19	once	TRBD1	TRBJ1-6	TGTGCCAGTAGTACCGGGGACAGGGGTAATTCACCCCTCCACTTT	CASSTGDRGNSPLHF
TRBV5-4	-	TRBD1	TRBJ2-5	TGTGCCAGCACCACCTTCGGGACAGGCCAAGAGACCCAGTACTTC	CASTTFGTGQETQYF
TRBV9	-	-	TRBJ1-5	TGTGCCAGTAGTCCGGAGGGGTATAGCAATCAGCCCCAGCATTTT	CASSPEGYSNQPQHF
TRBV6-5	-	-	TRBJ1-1	TGTGCCAGCAGTTACTCGGGGGGATCGAACACTGAAGCTTTCTTT	CASSYSGGSNTEAFF
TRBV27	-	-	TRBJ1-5	TGTGCCAGCAGAGTAGGGGGGGTAGGGCAGCCCCAGCATTTT	CASRVGGVGQPQHF
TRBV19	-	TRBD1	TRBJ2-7	TGTGCCAGTAGTTCAACAGGGGGCAGCTCCTACGAGCAGTACTTC	CASSSTGGSSYEQYF
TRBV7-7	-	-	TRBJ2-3	TGTGCCAGCAGCTCGACGGACAAGTCCACAGATACGCAGTATTTT	CASSSTDKSTDTQYF
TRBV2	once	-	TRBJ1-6	TGTGCCAGCAGTGAAGGGCCTTCCACGGCAGGATCACCCCTCCACTTT	CASSEGPSTAGSPLHF
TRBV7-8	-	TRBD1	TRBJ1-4	TGTGCCAGCAGCATGGGACAGTTTAATGAAAAACTGTTTTTT	CASSMGQFNEKLFF
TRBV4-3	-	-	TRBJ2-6	TGCGCCAGCAGCATATTACAGGGTGCTGGGGCCAACGTCCTGACTTTC	CASSILQGAGANVLTF
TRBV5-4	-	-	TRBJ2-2	TGTGCCAGCAGCTCCAGGGCCATCAACACCGGGGAGCTGTTTTTT	CASSSRAINTGELFF
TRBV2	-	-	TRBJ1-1	TGTGCCAGCAGTCTCCGCGCAGCTTTCTTT	CASSLRAAFF
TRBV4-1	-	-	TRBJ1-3	TGCGCCAGCAGCCAAGCAACAGGGCGACGCTCTGGAAACACCATATATTTT	CASSQATGRRSGNTIYF
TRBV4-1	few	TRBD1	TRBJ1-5	TGCGCCAGCAGCCAAGTCCAGGGGGCCGGCAATCAGCCCCAGCATTTT	CASSQVQGAGNQPQHF
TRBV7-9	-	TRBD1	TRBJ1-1	TGTGCCAGCAGCTACCCAGGGGGCCCTACTGAAGCTTTCTTT	CASSYPGGPTEAFF
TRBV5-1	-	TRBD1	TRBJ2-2	TGCGCCAGCAGCCAGGGGACAGGGGCCGGGGAGCTGTTTTTT	CASSQGTGAGELFF
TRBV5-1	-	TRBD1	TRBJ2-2	TGCGCCAGCAGCCCGAGGACAGGGGGTATCACCGGGGAGCTGTTTTTT	CASSPRTGGITGELFF
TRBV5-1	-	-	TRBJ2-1	TGCGCCAGCAGCCAGGGGCAGTCCTACAATGAGCAGTTCTTC	CASSQGQSYNEQFF
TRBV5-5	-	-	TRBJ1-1	TGTGCCAGCAGCGAGATCGTGAACACTGAAGCTTTCTTT	CASSEIVNTEAFF
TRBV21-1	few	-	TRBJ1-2	TGTGCCAGCGACAGACAGGGAGGCCGCACCGGCTACACCTTC	CASDRQGGRTGYTF
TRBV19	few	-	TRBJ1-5	TGTGCCAGTAGTTCCATAGAAAGGGGGGGTCAGCCCCAGCATTTT	CASSSIERGGQPQHF
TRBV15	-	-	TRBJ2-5	TGTGCCACCAGCAGGGTGACAGTTCAAGAGACCCAGTACTTC	CATSRVTVQETQYF
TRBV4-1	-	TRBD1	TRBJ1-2	TGCGCCAGCAGCCAAGGTACGAGACAGGGGACAGGCGGCTACACCTTC	CASSQGTRQGTGGYTF
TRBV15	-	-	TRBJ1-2	TGTGCCACCAGCAGAGATAAGGGGCGCTATGGCTACACCTTC	CATSRDKGRYGYTF
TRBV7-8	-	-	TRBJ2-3	TGTGCCAGCAGCCGATTACGGACAGAAGCTAGCACAGATACGCAGTATTTT	CASSRLRTEASTDTQYF
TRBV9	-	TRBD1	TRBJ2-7	TGTGCCAGCAGTCAAAGACCGGGACAGGGGTTATACGAGCAGTACTTC	CASSQRPGQGLYEQYF
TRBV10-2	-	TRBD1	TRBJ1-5	TGCGCCAGCAGCGGACAGGGTGGGCAGCCCCAGCATTTT	CASSGQGGQPQHF
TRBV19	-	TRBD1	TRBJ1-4	TGTGCCAGTAGTCGACAGGGGGGGAGCGAAAAACTGTTTTTT	CASSRQGGSEKLFF
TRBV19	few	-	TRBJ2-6	TGTGCCAGTTCTCCTGTGGGGGGTGGGTGGTCTGGGGCCAACGTCCTGACTTTC	CASSPVGGGWSGANVLTF
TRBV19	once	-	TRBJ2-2	TGTGCCAGTAGTATAAGAGGGGGATCCGGGGAGCTGTTTTTT	CASSIRGGSGELFF
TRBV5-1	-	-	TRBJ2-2	TGCGCCAGCAGCCCAGACTGGAACACCGGGGAGCTGTTTTTT	CASSPDWNTGELFF
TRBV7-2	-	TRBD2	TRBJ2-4	TGTGCCAGCAGTGCTCCGGGGGGGCTTAGCCAAAACATTCAGTACTTC	CASSAPGGLSQNIQYF
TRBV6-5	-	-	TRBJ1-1	TGTGCCAGCAGCCCCCCGGGATCGAACACTGAAGCTTTCTTT	CASSPPGSNTEAFF
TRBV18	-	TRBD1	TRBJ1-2	TGTGCCAGCTCACCACAAGGCAGGGGGGAATCTGGCTACACCTTC	CASSPQGRGESGYTF
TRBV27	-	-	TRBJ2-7	TGTGCCAGCAGTTTAGGGGGGGCCAACTACGAGCAGTACTTC	CASSLGGANYEQYF
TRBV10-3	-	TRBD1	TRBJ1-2	TGTGCCATCACCACCGGGACAGCAGGCTATGGCTACACCTTC	CAITTGTAGYGYTF
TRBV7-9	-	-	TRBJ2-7	TGTGCCAGCAGCCCAGGAGTTTCGGTAGGGGCCTACGAGCAGTACTTC	CASSPGVSVGAYEQYF
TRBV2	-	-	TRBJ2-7	TGTGCCAGCAGTGTGTCCCCGGACAGCCCCTACGAGCAGTACTTC	CASSVSPDSPYEQYF